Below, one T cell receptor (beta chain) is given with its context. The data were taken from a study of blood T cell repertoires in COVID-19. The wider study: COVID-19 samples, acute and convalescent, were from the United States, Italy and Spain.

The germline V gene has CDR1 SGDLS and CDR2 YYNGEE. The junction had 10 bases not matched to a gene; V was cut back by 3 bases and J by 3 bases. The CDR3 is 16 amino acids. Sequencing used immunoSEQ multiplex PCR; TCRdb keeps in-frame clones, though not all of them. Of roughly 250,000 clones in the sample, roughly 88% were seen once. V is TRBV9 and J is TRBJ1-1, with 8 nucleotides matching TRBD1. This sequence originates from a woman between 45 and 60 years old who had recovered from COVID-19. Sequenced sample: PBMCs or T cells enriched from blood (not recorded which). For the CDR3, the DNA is TGTGCCAGCAGCGCGGCTAGGACAGGGCCTCACACTGAAGCTTTCTTT. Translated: CASSAARTGPHTEAFF.